One and the same sample provided the 22 T cell receptor beta chains below, sequenced in a study of shared clonotypes between healthy human individuals. Profiled with immunoSEQ multiplex PCR; TCRdb holds only in-frame clones, not every one. The sample consists of over 850,000 clones, around three quarters of them appearing once. The sequenced sample consisted of memory CD4+ T cells from PBMCs. Subset described: CD45RA-negative fraction. These receptors came from a man in his late teens or twenties in good health. Some clones in this sample may be carry-over from other donors' samples.

The chain links TRBV6-1 to TRBJ1-5, with a weak D call TRBD1 (6 bases). The length of the CDR3 is 11 residues. Trimming took off 5 bases at V and 10 bases at J, with 9 bases between the two ends. Germline V lookup: CDR1 MNHNS, CDR2 SASEGT. The CDR3: CASSQGQPQHF. For the CDR3, the DNA is TGTGCCAGCAGTCAGGGGCAACCCCAGCATTTT.

This chain connects TRBV7-2 to TRBJ2-7; 10 bases are shared with TRBD2. The V gene's germline CDR1 is SGHTA and CDR2 FQGNSA. CDR3 length equals 14 residues. V shed 2 bases, J shed 6 bases, and the junction held 4 bases outside the gene matches. CDR3 nucleotide sequence: TGTGCCAGCAGCTTAAGCACTAGCGGGACCGAGCAGTACTTC. Protein: CASSLSTSGTEQYF.

The rearrangement joins TRBV15 to TRBJ2-3, with no clear D. The CDR3 is made up of 12 amino acids. Per the germline V gene, CDR1 is LNHNV and CDR2 is YYDKDF (reference sequence). The ends were cut back, 5 bases at V and 1 base at J, with 4 bases in the middle. The CDR3 protein is CATSLGTDTQYF. The CDR3 DNA reads TGTGCCACCAGCCTGGGCACAGATACGCAGTATTTT. Drawing the rest from reference TRBV15 and TRBJ2-3, the complete variable domain is DAMVIQNPRYQVTQFGKPVTLSCSQTLNHNVMYWYQQKSSQAPKLLFHYYDKDFNNEADTPDNFQSRRPNTSFCFLDIRSPGLGDTAMYLCATSLGTDTQYFGPGTRLTVL.

The V gene is TRBV2, the J gene TRBJ1-6, with D possibly TRBD1 on 5 matching bases. The CDR3 covers 15 residues. Deletions cut 7 bases from V and 5 bases from J, with 15 bases between. CDR1 is SNHLY and CDR2 is FYNNEI in the germline V gene. CDR3 residues: CASTRTPTNNSPLHF. CDR3 sequence (DNA): TGTGCCAGCACCCGGACACCTACGAATAATTCACCCCTCCACTTT.

V is TRBV7-8 and J is TRBJ1-2; D gene unclear. This CDR3 has 14 residues. V lost 0 bases and J 8 bases, leaving 13 bases between the germline ends. Germline CDR1 SGHVS, CDR2 FQNEAQ. The CDR3 DNA is TGTGCCAGCAGCTTAGCGTTGGCGGGAAGCGGCTACACCTTC. Translated: CASSLALAGSGYTF.

This CDR3 reads CASSSGLGVNEQFF. The CDR3 DNA follows: TGTGCCAGCAGCTCAGGACTAGGAGTCAATGAGCAGTTCTTC. This chain joins TRBV5-4 and TRBJ2-1; 7 bases agree with TRBD2. CDR1 and CDR2 (germline): SGHNT, YYREEE (reference sequence). V trimming: 3 bases; J trimming: 6 bases; junction bases outside the gene matches: 6. The CDR3 is 14 residues long.

The chain has TRBV25-1 and TRBJ1-1; no definite D call. Trimming cost V 6 bases and J 0 bases, with 8 bases left between them. CDR1 is MGHDK, CDR2 SYGVNS, per germline. The CDR3 sequence is 13 residues long. Here the CDR3 reads CASRGTVNTEAFF. The CDR3, as DNA: TGTGCCAGCAGGGGTACTGTGAACACTGAAGCTTTCTTT.

The chain is built from TRBV10-2 and TRBJ2-3, with TRBD2 matching 9 bases. Germline V gives CDR1 WSHSY, CDR2 SAAADI. The length of the CDR3 is 16 residues. Germline trimming cut 6 bases from V and 2 bases from J; bases unmatched to any gene: 9. CDR3 DNA sequence: TGCGCCAGCAGGGAATTAGCGGGAGATACCACAGATACGCAGTATTTT. Protein product: CASRELAGDTTDTQYF.

The chain links TRBV2 to TRBJ1-2; perhaps TRBD1 as D (5 bases). The CDR3 contains 13 residues. V gave up 1 base and J gave up 8 bases, with 11 bases separating them. Germline lookup yields CDR1 SNHLY and CDR2 FYNNEI. The CDR3 sequence: CASSEVTVGGYTF. CDR3 coding DNA: TGTGCCAGCAGTGAAGTGACAGTCGGCGGCTACACCTTC. Based on the CDR3 plus reference TRBV2 and TRBJ1-2, the full variable domain is EPEVTQTPSHQVTQMGQEVILRCVPISNHLYFYWYRQILGQKVEFLVSFYNNEISEKSEIFDDQFSVERPDGSNFTLKIRSTKLEDSAMYFCASSEVTVGGYTFGSGTRLTVV.

The rearrangement uses TRBV18 and TRBJ1-1; D is unresolved. With 1 base removed from V and 1 base from J, the gap between germline ends came to 10 bases. Germline-derived CDR1 and CDR2 are KGHSH and LQKENI. This CDR3 has 15 amino acids. The CDR3 DNA sequence: TGTGCCAGCTCACCACTGGTCCCGAGGAACACTGAAGCTTTCTTT. Amino acid sequence: CASSPLVPRNTEAFF.

As concerns this clone: This probably arose from a read error, given a far larger clone one base away. The chain couples TRBV9 to TRBJ2-3; D may match TRBD1 or TRBD2 (5 bases each). The germline V and J ends were trimmed by 4 bases and 5 bases, with 11 bases remaining between them. The germline gives CDR1 SGDLS, CDR2 YYNGEE. The CDR3 has 13 amino acids. The CDR3 bases are TGTGCCAGCAGCCCCGGGGCAGGAGATACGCAGTATTTT. Translation gives CASSPGAGDTQYF.

The sample holds a few counts of this clone. This chain links TRBV28 with TRBJ1-1; D not certain. CDR3 length equals 12 residues. Germline assignment: CDR1 MDHEN and CDR2 SYDVKM. V lost 6 bases, J lost 10 bases, and 15 bases lay in between. The CDR3 reads CASRDQSGPAFF. The DNA for the CDR3 is TGTGCCAGCAGGGATCAATCCGGACCAGCTTTCTTT. Filled out from reference TRBV28 and TRBJ1-1, the complete variable domain reads DVKVTQSSRYLVKRTGEKVFLECVQDMDHENMFWYRQDPGLGLRLIYFSYDVKMKEKGDIPEGYSVSREKKERFSLILESASTNQTSMYLCASRDQSGPAFFGQGTRLTVV.

This clone occurred a few times. The chain is built from TRBV9 and TRBJ2-1; 11 bases align to TRBD2. The germline V gene has CDR1 SGDLS and CDR2 YYNGEE. The CDR3 consists of 17 residues. The V gene end was trimmed by 4 bases and the J gene end by 0 bases; junction bases not matched to a gene: 6. The CDR3 spells CASSRRLAGSSYNEQFF. The CDR3 DNA sequence: TGTGCCAGCAGCCGACGACTAGCGGGAAGCTCCTACAATGAGCAGTTCTTC.

The table lists this clone with a count of one. Other DNA sequences in this sample translate to the same CDR3. In DNA form, the CDR3 reads TGTGCCAGCTCACCAGGTGCTAACACTGAAGCTTTCTTT. Translated: CASSPGANTEAFF. This chain connects TRBV18 to TRBJ1-1; no clear D. V lost 2 bases and J 2 bases, leaving 6 bases between the germline ends. The CDR3 has 13 amino acids. Germline-derived CDR1 and CDR2 are KGHSH and LQKENI.

The rearrangement joins TRBV6-5 to TRBJ2-1; the match to TRBD1 covers 7 bases. The CDR3 consists of 14 residues. With 7 bases clipped from V and 9 bases from J, the junction kept 12 bases outside the gene matches. Germline V CDR1 and CDR2: MNHEY, SVGAGI. This CDR3 reads CASTPSRGRVEQFF. The CDR3 DNA follows: TGTGCCAGCACTCCCTCGAGGGGGCGTGTTGAGCAGTTCTTC.

J is TRBJ2-5 and V is TRBV6-1; 7 bases line up with TRBD2. Per the germline V gene, CDR1 is MNHNS and CDR2 is SASEGT. This CDR3 has 15 amino acids. V lost 10 bases, J lost 4 bases, and 15 bases stayed unmatched. Written as DNA, the CDR3 is TGTGCCACCCGACCGAGTATAGCGGGTTCAGAGACCCAGTACTTC. Amino acid sequence: CATRPSIAGSETQYF.

The chain carries TRBV18 and TRBJ1-1; D may be TRBD1 (5 bases). Trimming stripped 3 bases from V and 4 bases from J, with 12 bases between. This CDR3 is built from 14 residues. The germline V gene has CDR1 KGHSH and CDR2 LQKENI. CDR3 nucleotide sequence: TGTGCCAGCTCACCCGGAATAAGGGGCACTGAAGCTTTCTTT. Protein sequence: CASSPGIRGTEAFF.

There are many counts of this clone. The chain joins TRBV7-8 to TRBJ2-7; D unresolved. The ends were cut back, 10 bases at V and 2 bases at J, with 18 bases in the middle. Germline CDR1 reads SGHVS; CDR2 reads FQNEAQ. This CDR3 has 14 residues. The CDR3, as DNA: TGTGCCACCTCCCCCGGAGACGAAGCCTACGAGCAGTACTTC. Amino acids: CATSPGDEAYEQYF.

CDR3 in amino acids: CASSQRTGGGLTDTQYF. The CDR3 DNA follows: TGCGCCAGCAGCCAAAGGACAGGGGGCGGATTAACAGATACGCAGTATTTT. The genes are TRBV4-3 and TRBJ2-3; 11 bases map to TRBD1. Germline values: CDR1 LGHNA, CDR2 YSLEER. The length of the CDR3 is 17 residues. V trimming: 2 bases; J trimming: 3 bases; junction bases outside the gene matches: 7.

V and J are TRBV7-2 and TRBJ1-4; D gene uncertain. Germline lookup yields CDR1 SGHTA and CDR2 FQGNSA. V shed 5 bases and J shed 4 bases, with 11 bases lying between them. The CDR3 is 14 amino acids. The CDR3 region is CASSISGSNEKLFF. For the CDR3, the DNA is TGTGCCAGCAGCATCAGTGGTAGTAATGAAAAACTGTTTTTT.

This clone was picked up a small number of times. The gene calls are TRBV20-1 and TRBJ2-1; D may be TRBD2 (6 bases). With 7 bases removed from V and 6 bases from J, the gap between germline ends came to 10 bases. Per germline, CDR1 DFQATT and CDR2 SNEGSKA (reference sequence). The CDR3 is made up of 11 amino acids. CDR3 residues: CSGLGGNEQFF. The CDR3 nucleotides are TGCAGTGGTCTGGGGGGCAATGAGCAGTTCTTC.

The chain combines TRBV18 with TRBJ2-2; D may correspond to TRBD1 or TRBD2 (6 bases each). Trimming pared 6 bases from V and 5 bases from J, leaving 16 bases between. CDR1 and CDR2 (germline): KGHSH, LQKENI. This CDR3 is 15 amino acids long. The CDR3, as DNA: TGTGCCAGCTCCCCCCCCGGGGGCGGGACCGGGGAGCTGTTTTTT. This sequence encodes CASSPPGGGTGELFF.